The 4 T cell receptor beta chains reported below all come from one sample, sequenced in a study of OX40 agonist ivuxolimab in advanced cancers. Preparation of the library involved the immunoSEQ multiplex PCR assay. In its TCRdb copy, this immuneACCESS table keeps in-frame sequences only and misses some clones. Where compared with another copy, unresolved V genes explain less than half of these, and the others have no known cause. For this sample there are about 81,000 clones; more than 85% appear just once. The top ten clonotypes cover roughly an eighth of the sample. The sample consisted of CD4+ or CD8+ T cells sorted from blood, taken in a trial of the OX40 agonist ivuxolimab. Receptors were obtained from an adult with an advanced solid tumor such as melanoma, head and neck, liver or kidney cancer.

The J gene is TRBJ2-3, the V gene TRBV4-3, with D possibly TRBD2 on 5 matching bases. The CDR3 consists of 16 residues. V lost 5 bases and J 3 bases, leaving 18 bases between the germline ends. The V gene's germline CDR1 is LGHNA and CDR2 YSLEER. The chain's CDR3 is CASSASDGERTDTQYF. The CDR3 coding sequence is TGCGCCAGCAGCGCTAGTGACGGGGAAAGGACAGATACGCAGTATTTT.

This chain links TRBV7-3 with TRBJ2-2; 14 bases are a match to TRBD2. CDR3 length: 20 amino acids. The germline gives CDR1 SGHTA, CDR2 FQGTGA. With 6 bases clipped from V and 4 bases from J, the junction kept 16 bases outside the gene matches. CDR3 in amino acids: CASSITGLAGAGAFTGELFF. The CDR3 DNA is TGTGCCAGCAGTATCACGGGACTAGCGGGAGCGGGAGCCTTCACCGGGGAGCTGTTTTTT.

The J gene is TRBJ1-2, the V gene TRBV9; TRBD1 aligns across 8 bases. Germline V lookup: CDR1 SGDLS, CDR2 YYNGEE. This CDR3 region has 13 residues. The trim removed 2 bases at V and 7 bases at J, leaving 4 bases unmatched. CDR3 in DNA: TGTGCCAGCAGCGTCCAGGGGGCTGGTGGCTACACCTTC. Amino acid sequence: CASSVQGAGGYTF. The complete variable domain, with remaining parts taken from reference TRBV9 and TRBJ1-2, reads DSGVTQTPKHLITATGQRVTLRCSPRSGDLSVYWYQQSLDQGLQFLIQYYNGEERAKGNILERFSAQQFPDLHSELNLSSLELGDSALYFCASSVQGAGGYTFGSGTRLTVV.

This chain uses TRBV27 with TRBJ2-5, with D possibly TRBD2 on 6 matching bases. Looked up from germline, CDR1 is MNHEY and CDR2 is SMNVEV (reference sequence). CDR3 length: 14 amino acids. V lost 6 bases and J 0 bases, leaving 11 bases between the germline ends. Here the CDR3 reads CASRTIADQETQYF. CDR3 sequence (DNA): TGTGCCAGCAGGACCATAGCGGACCAAGAGACCCAGTACTTC.